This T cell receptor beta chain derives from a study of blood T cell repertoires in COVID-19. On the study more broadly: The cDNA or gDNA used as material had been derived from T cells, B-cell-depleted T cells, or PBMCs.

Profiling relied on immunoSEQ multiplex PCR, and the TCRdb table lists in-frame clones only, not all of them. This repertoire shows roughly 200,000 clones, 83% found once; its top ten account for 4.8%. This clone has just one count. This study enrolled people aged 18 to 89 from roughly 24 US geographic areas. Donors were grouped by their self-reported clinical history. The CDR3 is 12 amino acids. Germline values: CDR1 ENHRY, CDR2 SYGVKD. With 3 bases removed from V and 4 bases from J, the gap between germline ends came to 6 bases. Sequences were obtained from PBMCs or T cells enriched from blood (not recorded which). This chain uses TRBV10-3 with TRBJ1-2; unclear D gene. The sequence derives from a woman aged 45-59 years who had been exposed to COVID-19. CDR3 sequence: CAISDGGYGYTF. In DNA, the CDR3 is TGTGCCATCAGTGACGGAGGCTATGGCTACACCTTC.